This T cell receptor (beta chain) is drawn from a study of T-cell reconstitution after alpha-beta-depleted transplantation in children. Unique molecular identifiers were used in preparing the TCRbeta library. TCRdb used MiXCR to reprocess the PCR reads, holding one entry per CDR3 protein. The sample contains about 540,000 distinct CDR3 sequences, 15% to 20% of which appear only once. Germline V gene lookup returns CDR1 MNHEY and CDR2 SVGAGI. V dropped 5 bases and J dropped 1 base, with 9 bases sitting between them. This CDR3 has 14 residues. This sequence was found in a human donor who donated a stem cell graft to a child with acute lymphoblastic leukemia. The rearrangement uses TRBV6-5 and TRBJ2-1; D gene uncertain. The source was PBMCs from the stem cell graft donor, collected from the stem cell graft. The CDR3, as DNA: TGTGCCAGCAGTCATTCGGGTTCCTACAATGAGCAGTTCTTC. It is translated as CASSHSGSYNEQFF.